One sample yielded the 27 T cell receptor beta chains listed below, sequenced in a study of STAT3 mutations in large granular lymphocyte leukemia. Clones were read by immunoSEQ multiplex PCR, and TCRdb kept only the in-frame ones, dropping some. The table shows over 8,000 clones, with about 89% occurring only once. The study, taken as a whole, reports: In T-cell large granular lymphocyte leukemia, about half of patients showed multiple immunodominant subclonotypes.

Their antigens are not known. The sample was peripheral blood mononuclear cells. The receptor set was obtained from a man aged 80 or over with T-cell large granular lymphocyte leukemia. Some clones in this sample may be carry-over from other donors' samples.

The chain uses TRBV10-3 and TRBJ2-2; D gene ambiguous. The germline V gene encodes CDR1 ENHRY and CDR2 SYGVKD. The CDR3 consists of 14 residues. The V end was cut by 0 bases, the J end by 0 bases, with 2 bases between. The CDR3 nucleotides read TGTGCCATCAGTGAGTCGGCGAACACCGGGGAGCTGTTTTTT. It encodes CAISESANTGELFF.

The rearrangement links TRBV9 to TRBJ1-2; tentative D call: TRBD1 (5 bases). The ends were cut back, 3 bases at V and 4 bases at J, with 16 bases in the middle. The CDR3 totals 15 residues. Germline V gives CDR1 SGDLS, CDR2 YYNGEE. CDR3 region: CASSEMTDFLYGYTF. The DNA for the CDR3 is TGTGCCAGCAGCGAAATGACAGACTTCCTCTATGGCTACACCTTC.

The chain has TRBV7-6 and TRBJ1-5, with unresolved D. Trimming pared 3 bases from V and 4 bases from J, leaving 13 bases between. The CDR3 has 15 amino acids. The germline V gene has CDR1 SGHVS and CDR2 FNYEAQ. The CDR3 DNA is TGTGCCAGCAGCTTTATGGGAGGGCAGAATCAGCCCCAGCATTTT. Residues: CASSFMGGQNQPQHF.

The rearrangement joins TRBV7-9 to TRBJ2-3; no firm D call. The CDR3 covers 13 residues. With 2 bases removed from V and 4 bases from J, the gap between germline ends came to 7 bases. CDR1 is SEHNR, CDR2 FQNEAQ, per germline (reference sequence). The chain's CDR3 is CASSLYGSDTQYF. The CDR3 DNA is TGTGCCAGCAGCTTATACGGTTCAGATACGCAGTATTTT.

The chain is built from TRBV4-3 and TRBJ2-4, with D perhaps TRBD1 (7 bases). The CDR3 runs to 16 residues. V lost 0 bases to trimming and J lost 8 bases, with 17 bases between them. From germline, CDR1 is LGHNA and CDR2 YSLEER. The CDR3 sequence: CASSQDFGGGRDIQYF. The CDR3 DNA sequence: TGCGCCAGCAGCCAAGATTTTGGAGGGGGCAGGGACATTCAGTACTTC.

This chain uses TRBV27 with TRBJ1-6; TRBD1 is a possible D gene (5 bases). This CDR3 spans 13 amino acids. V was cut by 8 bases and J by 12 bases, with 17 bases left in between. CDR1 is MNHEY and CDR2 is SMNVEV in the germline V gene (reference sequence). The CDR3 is CASGLRDGLPLHF. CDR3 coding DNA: TGTGCCAGCGGCCTCAGGGATGGGTTACCCCTCCACTTT.

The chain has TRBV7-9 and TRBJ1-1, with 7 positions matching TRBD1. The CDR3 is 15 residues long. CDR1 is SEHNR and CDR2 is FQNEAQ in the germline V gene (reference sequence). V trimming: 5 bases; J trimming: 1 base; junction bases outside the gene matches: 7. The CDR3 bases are TGTGCCAGCAGCCAGGGAGGGGGCCGGAACACTGAAGCTTTCTTT. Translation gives CASSQGGGRNTEAFF.

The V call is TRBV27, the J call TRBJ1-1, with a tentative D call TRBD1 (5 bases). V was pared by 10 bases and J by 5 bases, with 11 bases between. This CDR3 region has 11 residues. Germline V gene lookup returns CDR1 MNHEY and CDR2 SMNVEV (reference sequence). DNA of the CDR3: TGTGCCACTGGGTGGGGGACTGAAGCTTTCTTT. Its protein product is CATGWGTEAFF.

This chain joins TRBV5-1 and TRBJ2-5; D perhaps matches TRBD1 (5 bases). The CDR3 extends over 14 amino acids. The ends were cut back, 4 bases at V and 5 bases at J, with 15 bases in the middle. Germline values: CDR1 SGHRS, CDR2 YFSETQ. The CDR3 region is CASSTKGAQETQYF. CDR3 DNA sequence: TGCGCCAGCAGCACTAAAGGGGCCCAGGAGACCCAGTACTTC.

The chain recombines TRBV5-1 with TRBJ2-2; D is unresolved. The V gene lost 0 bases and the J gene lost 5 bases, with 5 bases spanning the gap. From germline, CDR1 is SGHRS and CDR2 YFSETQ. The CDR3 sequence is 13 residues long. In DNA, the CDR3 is TGCGCCAGCAGCTTGGGGGCAACCGGGGAGCTGTTTTTT. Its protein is CASSLGATGELFF.

The CDR3 nucleotides read TGTGCCAGCAGCTTTCCAGGGTTGGCTGAAAAACTGTTTTTT. It is translated as CASSFPGLAEKLFF. The chain is built from TRBV5-5 and TRBJ1-4; possibly TRBD1 for D (5 bases). V was clipped by 2 bases and J by 7 bases, with 12 bases between them. The CDR3 runs to 14 residues. Germline values: CDR1 SGHKS, CDR2 YYEKEE (reference sequence).

CDR3 loop: CASSTANNSPLHF. The CDR3 DNA sequence: TGTGCCAGCAGTACCGCCAACAATTCACCCCTCCACTTT. The chain uses TRBV6-5 and TRBJ1-6; D gene unclear. Deletions cut 5 bases from V and 7 bases from J, with 9 bases between. The CDR3 runs 13 residues. Germline CDR1 and CDR2: MNHEY and SVGAGI.

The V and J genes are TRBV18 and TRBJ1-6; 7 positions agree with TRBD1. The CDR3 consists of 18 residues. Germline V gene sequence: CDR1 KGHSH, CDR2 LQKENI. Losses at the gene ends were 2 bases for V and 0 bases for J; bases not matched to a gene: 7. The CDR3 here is CASSPRDSSSSYNSPLHF. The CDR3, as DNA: TGTGCCAGCTCACCAAGGGACAGTTCGAGCTCCTATAATTCACCCCTCCACTTT.

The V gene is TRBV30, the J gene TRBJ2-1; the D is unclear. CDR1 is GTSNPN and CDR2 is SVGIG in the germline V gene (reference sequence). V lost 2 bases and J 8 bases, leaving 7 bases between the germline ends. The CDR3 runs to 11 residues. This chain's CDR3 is CAWSSRDEQFF. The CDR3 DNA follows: TGTGCCTGGAGTAGCAGAGATGAGCAGTTCTTC.

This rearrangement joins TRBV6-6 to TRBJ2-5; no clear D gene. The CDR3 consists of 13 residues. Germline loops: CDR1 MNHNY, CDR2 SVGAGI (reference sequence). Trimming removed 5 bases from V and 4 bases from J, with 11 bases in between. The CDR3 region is CASSTNMGETQYF. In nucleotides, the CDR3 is TGTGCCAGCAGTACAAACATGGGAGAGACCCAGTACTTC.

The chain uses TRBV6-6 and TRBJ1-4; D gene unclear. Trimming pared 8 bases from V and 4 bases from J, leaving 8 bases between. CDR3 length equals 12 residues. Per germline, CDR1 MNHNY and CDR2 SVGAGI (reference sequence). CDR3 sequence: CASVQSNEKLFF. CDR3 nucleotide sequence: TGTGCCAGCGTCCAGAGTAATGAAAAACTGTTTTTT.

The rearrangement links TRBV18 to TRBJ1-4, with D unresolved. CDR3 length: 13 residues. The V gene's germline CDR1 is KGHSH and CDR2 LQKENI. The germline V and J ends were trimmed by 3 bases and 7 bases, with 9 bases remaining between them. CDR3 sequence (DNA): TGTGCCAGCTCACCCCTCTCAGGTGAAAAACTGTTTTTT. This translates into CASSPLSGEKLFF.

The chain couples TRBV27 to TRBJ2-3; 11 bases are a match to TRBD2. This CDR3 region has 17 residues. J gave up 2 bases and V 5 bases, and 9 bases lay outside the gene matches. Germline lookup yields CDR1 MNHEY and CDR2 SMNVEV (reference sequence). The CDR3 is CASSRVAGGLTTDTQYF. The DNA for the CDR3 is TGTGCCAGCAGTAGGGTAGCGGGGGGGCTGACCACAGATACGCAGTATTTT.

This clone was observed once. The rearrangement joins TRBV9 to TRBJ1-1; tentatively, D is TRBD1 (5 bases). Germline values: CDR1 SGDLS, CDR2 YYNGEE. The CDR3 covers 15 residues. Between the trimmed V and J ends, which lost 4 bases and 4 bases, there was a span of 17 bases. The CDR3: CASSKTTGAPTEAFF. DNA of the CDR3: TGTGCCAGCAGCAAGACGACCGGGGCGCCCACTGAAGCTTTCTTT.

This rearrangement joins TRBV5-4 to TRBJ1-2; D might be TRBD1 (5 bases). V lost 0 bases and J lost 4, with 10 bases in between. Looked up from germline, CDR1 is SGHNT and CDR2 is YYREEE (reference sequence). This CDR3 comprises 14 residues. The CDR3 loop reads CASSLAVTGYGYTF. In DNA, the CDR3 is TGTGCCAGCAGCTTGGCGGTCACAGGCTATGGCTACACCTTC.

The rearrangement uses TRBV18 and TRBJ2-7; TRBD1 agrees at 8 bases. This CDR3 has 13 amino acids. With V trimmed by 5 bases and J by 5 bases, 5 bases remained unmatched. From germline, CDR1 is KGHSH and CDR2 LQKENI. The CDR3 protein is CASSADRADEQYF. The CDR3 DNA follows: TGTGCCAGCTCAGCGGACAGGGCGGACGAGCAGTACTTC. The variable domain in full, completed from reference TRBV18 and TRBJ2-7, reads NAGVMQNPRHLVRRRGQEARLRCSPMKGHSHVYWYRQLPEEGLKFMVYLQKENIIDESGMPKERFSAEFPKEGPSILRIQQVVRGDSAAYFCASSADRADEQYFGPGTRLTVT.

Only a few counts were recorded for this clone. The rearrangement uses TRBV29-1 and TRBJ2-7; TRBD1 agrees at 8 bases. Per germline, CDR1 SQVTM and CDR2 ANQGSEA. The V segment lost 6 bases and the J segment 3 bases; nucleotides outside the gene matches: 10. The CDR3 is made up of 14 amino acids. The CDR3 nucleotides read TGCAGCGTCCAAGCCCCGGGACAGGTCTACGAGCAGTACTTC. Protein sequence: CSVQAPGQVYEQYF.

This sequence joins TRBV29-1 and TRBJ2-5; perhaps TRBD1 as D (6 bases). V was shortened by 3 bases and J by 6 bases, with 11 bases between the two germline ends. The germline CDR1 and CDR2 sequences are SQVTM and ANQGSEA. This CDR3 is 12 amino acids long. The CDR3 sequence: CSVDMQGKTQYF. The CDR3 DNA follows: TGCAGCGTTGATATGCAGGGGAAGACCCAGTACTTC. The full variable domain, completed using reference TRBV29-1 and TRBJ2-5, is SAVISQKPSRDICQRGTSLTIQCQVDSQVTMMFWYRQQPGQSLTLIATANQGSEATYESGFVIDKFPISRPNLTFSTLTVSNMSPEDSSIYLCSVDMQGKTQYFGPGTRLLVL.

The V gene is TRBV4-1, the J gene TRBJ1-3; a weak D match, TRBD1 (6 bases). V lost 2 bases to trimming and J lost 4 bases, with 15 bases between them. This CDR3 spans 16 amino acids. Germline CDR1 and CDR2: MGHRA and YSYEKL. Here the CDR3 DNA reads TGCGCCAGCAGCCAATGGCCGAGGGACAACGGAAACACCATATATTTT. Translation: CASSQWPRDNGNTIYF.

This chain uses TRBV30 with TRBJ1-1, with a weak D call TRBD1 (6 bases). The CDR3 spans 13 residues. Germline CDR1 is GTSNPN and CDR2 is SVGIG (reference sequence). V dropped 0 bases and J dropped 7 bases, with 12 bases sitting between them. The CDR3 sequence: CAWSVKGVGEAFF. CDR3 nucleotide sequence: TGTGCCTGGAGTGTAAAGGGGGTGGGTGAAGCTTTCTTT. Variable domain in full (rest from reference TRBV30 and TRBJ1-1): SQTIHQWPATLVQPVGSPLSLECTVEGTSNPNLYWYRQAAGRGLQLLFYSVGIGQISSEVPQNLSASRPQDRQFILSSKKLLLSDSGFYLCAWSVKGVGEAFFGQGTRLTVV.

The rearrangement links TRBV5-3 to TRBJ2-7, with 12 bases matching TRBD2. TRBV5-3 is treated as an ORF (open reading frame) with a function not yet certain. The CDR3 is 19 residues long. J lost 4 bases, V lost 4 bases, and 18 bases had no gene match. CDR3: CARSTSTGHGLAGRYEQYF. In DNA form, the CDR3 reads TGTGCCAGAAGCACCTCGACAGGTCACGGACTAGCGGGGAGATACGAGCAGTACTTC.

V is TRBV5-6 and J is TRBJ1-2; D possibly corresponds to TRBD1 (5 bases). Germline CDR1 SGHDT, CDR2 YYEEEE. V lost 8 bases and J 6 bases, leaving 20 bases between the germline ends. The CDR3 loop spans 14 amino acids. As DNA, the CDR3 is TGTGCCAGTAGCCAAGTGGGGCCGTACCATGGCTACACCTTC. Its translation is CASSQVGPYHGYTF.